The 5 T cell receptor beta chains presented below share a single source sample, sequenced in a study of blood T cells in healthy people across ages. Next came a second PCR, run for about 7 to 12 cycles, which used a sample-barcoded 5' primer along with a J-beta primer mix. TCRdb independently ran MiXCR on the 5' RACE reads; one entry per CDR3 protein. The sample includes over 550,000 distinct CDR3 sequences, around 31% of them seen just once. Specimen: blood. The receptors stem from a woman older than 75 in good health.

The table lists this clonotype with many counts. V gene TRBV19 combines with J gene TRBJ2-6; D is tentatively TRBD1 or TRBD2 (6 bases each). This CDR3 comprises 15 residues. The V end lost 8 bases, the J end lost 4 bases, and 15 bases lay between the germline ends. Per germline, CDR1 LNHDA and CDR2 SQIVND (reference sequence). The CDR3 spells CASYKGGTGANVLTF. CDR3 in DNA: TGTGCCAGTTATAAGGGGGGAACCGGGGCCAACGTCCTGACTTTC.

DNA of the CDR3: TGCGCCAGCAGCCAAAGCGGGAGCGGGTACAATGAGCAGTTCTTC. It yields the protein CASSQSGSGYNEQFF. This chain uses TRBV4-3 with TRBJ2-1, with 8 bases that match TRBD2. There are 15 residues in the CDR3. V trimming: 2 bases; J trimming: 4 bases; junction bases outside the gene matches: 4. Germline loops: CDR1 LGHNA, CDR2 YSLEER.

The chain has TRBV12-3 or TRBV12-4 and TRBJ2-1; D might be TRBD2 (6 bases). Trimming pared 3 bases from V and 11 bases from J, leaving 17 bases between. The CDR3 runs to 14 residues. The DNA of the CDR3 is TGTGCCAGCAGTTTCGTGGCTAAGGGACTTCAGCAGTTCTTC. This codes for CASSFVAKGLQQFF.

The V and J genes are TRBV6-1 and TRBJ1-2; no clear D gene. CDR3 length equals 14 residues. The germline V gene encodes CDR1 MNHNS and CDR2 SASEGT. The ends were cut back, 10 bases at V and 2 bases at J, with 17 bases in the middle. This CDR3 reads CAIQPSGPNYGYTF. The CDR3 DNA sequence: TGTGCCATCCAACCGAGTGGGCCGAACTATGGCTACACCTTC.

CDR3 DNA: TGTGCCAGCACCATCGGGACTAGCGACACAGATACGCAGTATTTT. Residues: CASTIGTSDTDTQYF. The chain carries TRBV2 and TRBJ2-3, with 10 nucleotides matching TRBD2. Germline CDR1 SNHLY, CDR2 FYNNEI. The CDR3 contains 15 residues. The ends lost 7 bases at V and 2 bases at J; junction bases unmatched: 6.